Listed here are 6 T cell receptor beta chains from one sample, sequenced in a study of CD8 T cells in Susac syndrome. Reverse transcription of about 0.5 to 1 ug RNA used random hexamers. TCRdb reprocessed the immunoSEQ multiplex PCR reads with MiXCR, giving one entry per CDR3 protein. The sample lists approximately 220,000 distinct CDR3 sequences, 92% occurring once. Sequencing was done on a sample of CD8+ T cells from PBMCs. The origin of the receptors is a human donor with multiple sclerosis.

The rearrangement joins TRBV29-1 to TRBJ2-1; D call uncertain. The V end lost 7 bases, the J end lost 3 bases, and 10 bases lay between the germline ends. Per germline, CDR1 SQVTM and CDR2 ANQGSEA. The CDR3 spans 12 residues. The CDR3 DNA sequence: TGCAGCGCCCGAACGATCTACAATGAGCAGTTCTTC. Amino acid sequence: CSARTIYNEQFF.

This clonotype occurred a few times. The chain uses TRBV6-2 or TRBV6-3 and TRBJ2-3; D may be TRBD1 or TRBD2 (5 bases each). This CDR3 has 15 residues. V lost 4 bases to trimming and J lost 2 bases, with 13 bases between them. In germline, CDR1 is MNHEY, CDR2 SVGEGT. The CDR3 loop reads CASSSGRTSTDTQYF. The CDR3 DNA reads as TGTGCCAGCAGTTCGGGACGTACCTCCACAGATACGCAGTATTTT.

The V and J genes are TRBV5-5 and TRBJ2-6, with TRBD1 as a possible D gene (6 bases). Trimming removed 5 bases at V and 0 bases at J, with 18 bases between. This CDR3 spans 18 amino acids. The germline gives CDR1 SGHKS, CDR2 YYEKEE (reference sequence). The CDR3 DNA reads as TGTGCCAGCAGATCCTTGGGGACACGGTACTCTGGGGCCAACGTCCTGACTTTC. Translating gives CASRSLGTRYSGANVLTF.

This rearrangement joins TRBV6-4 to TRBJ1-2, with D possibly matching TRBD1 (5 bases). V gave up 2 bases and J gave up 4 bases, with 5 bases separating them. The CDR3 runs to 12 residues. Germline assignment: CDR1 MRHNA and CDR2 SNTAGT. DNA of the CDR3: TGTGCCAGCAGTGACGGGGGCTATGGCTACACCTTC. Amino acid sequence: CASSDGGYGYTF.

The chain couples TRBV20-1 to TRBJ2-2; possibly TRBD2 for D (5 bases). CDR3 length equals 16 residues. CDR1 and CDR2 (germline): DFQATT, SNEGSKA (reference sequence). V lost 0 bases, J lost 3 bases, and 14 bases lay in between. The CDR3 protein is CSARETGSVDTGELFF. The DNA of the CDR3 is TGCAGTGCTAGAGAGACTGGGAGTGTCGACACCGGGGAGCTGTTTTTT.

This chain joins TRBV12-3 or TRBV12-4 and TRBJ2-3; the D gene is possibly TRBD2 (5 bases). Trimming took off 3 bases at V and 13 bases at J, with 11 bases between the two ends. CDR3 size: 11 residues. In DNA form, the CDR3 reads TGTGCCAGCAGTTTTTACGGGGAAAAGTATTTT. It is translated as CASSFYGEKYF.